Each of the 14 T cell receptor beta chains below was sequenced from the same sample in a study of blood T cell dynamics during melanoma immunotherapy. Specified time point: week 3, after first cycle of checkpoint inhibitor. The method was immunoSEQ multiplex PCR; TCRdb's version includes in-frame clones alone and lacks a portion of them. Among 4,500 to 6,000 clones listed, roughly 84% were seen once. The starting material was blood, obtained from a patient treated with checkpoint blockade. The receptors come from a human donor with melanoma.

CDR3 in amino acids: CASSLVDRGYEQYF. As DNA, the CDR3 is TGTGCCAGCAGCTTAGTGGACAGAGGCTACGAGCAGTACTTC. The chain carries TRBV7-8 and TRBJ2-7; maybe TRBD1 (6 bases). Germline CDR1 is SGHVS and CDR2 is FQNEAQ. Trimming left V 1 base short and J 3 bases short, with 10 bases between. The CDR3 spans 14 residues.

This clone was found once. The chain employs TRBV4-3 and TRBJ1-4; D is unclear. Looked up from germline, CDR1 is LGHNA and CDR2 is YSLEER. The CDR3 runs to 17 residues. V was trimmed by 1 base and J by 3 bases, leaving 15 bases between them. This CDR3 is CASSQVGRGPSNEKLFF. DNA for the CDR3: TGCGCCAGCAGCCAAGTGGGGAGAGGGCCTTCTAATGAAAAACTGTTTTTT.

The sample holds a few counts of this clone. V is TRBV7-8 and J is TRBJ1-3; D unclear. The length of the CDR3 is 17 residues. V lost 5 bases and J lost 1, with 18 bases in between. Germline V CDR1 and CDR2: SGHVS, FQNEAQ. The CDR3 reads CASSPLRRIISGNTIYF. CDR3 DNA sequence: TGTGCCAGCAGCCCATTGCGGCGGATAATATCTGGAAACACCATATATTTT.

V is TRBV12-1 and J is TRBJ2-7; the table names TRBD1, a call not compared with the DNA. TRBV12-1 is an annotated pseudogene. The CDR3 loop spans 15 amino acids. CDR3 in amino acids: CASSFVLSSSYEQYF. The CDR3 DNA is TGTGCCAGCAGCTTTGTGCTTTCCAGCTCCTACGAGCAGTACTTC.

CDR3 coding DNA: TGTGCCAGCAGCTCCTCTACAGGGACCTTTAATGAAAAACTGTTTTTT. Translated: CASSSSTGTFNEKLFF. The chain has TRBV7-6 and TRBJ1-4; D is perhaps TRBD1 (6 bases). CDR1 SGHVS and CDR2 FNYEAQ come from the germline V gene. V was cut by 4 bases and J by 4 bases, with 16 bases left in between. The CDR3 is 16 residues long.

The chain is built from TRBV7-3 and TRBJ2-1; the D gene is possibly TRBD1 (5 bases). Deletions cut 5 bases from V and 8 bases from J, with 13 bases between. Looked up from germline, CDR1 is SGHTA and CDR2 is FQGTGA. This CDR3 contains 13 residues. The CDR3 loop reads CASSPSQGDEQFF. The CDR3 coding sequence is TGTGCCAGCAGCCCCTCCCAGGGCGATGAGCAGTTCTTC.

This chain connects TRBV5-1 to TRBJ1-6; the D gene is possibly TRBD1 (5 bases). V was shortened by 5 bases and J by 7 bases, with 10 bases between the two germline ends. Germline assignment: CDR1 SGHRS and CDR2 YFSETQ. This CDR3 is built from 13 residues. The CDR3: CASRGDGNSPLHF. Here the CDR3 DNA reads TGCGCCAGCAGGGGGGATGGGAATTCACCCCTCCACTTT.

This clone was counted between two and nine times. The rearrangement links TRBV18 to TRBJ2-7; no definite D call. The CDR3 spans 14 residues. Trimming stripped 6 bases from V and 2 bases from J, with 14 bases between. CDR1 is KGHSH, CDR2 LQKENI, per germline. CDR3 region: CASSPNEKTYEQYF. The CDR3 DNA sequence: TGTGCCAGCTCGCCGAACGAAAAAACCTACGAGCAGTACTTC.

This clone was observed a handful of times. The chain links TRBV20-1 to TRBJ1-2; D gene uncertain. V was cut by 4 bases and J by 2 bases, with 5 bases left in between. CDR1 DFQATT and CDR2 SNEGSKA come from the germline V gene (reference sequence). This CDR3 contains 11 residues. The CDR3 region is CSATENYGYTF. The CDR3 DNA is TGCAGTGCTACCGAAAACTATGGCTACACCTTC.

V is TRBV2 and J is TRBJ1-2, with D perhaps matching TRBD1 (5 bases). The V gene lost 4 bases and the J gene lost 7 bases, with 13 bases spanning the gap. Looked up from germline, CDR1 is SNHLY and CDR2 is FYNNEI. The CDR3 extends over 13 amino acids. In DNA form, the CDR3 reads TGTGCCAGCAGTGGGTCAGGGCTTCCTGGCTACACCTTC. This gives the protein CASSGSGLPGYTF.

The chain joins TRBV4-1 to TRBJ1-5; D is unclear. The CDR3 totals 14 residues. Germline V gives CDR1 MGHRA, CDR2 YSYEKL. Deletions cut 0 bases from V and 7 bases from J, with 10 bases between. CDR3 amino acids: CASSQDNVGQPQHF. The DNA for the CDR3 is TGCGCCAGCAGCCAAGATAATGTGGGGCAGCCCCAGCATTTT.

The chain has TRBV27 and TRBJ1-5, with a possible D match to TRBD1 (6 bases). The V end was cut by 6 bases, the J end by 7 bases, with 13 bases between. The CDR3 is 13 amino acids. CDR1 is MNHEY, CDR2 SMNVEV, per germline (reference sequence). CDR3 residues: CASRRGSGQPQHF. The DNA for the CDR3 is TGTGCCAGCAGGAGGGGGAGTGGGCAGCCCCAGCATTTT.

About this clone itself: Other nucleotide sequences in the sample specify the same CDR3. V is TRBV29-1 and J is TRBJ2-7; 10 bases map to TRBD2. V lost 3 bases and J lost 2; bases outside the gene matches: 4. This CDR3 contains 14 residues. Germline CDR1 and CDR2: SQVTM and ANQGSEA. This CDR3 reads CSVDGLAGAYEQYF. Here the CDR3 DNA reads TGCAGCGTTGATGGCCTAGCGGGGGCCTACGAGCAGTACTTC.

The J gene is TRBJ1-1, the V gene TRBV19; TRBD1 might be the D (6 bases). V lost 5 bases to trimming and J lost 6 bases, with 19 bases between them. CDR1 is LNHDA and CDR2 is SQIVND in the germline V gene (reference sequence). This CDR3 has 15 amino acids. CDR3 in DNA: TGTGCCAGTAGTCCCCTTCCGGGGGCCCAAGCTGAAGCTTTCTTT. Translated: CASSPLPGAQAEAFF. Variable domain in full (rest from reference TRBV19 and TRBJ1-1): DGGITQSPKYLFRKEGQNVTLSCEQNLNHDAMYWYRQDPGQGLRLIYYSQIVNDFQKGDIAEGYSVSREKKESFPLTVTSAQKNPTAFYLCASSPLPGAQAEAFFGQGTRLTVV.